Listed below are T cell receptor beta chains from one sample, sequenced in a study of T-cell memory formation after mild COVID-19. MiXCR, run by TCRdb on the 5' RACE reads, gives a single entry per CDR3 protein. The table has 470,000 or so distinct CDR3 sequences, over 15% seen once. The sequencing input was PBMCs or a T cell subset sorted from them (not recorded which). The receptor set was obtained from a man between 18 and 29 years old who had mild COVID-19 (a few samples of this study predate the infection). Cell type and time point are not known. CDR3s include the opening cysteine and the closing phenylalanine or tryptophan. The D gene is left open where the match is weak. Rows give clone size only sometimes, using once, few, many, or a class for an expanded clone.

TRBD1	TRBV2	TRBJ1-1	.	CASSTRQGNTEAFF	TGTGCCAGCAGTACCCGACAGGGGAACACTGAAGCTTTCTTT
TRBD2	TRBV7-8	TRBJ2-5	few	CASNKGTSGVQETQYF	TGTGCCAGCAACAAGGGAACTAGCGGGGTCCAAGAGACCCAGTACTTC
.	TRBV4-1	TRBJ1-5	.	CASSQDGAEFQPQHF	TGCGCCAGCAGCCAAGATGGGGCGGAGTTTCAGCCCCAGCATTTT
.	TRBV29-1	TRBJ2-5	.	CSVGEAGGQETQYF	TGCAGCGTTGGGGAGGCAGGGGGACAAGAGACCCAGTACTTC
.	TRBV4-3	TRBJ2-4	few	CASSQGAPRGAKNIQYF	TGCGCCAGCAGCCAAGGAGCCCCACGGGGGGCCAAAAACATTCAGTACTTC
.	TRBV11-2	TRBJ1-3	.	CASSTYKGLSGNTIYF	TGTGCCAGCAGCACCTACAAGGGCCTCTCTGGAAACACCATATATTTT
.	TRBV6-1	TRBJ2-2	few	CASSFPGADYNTGELFF	TGTGCCAGCAGTTTCCCGGGGGCAGATTATAACACCGGGGAGCTGTTTTTT
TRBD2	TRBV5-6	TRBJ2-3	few	CASSLEVAGGPDTQYF	TGTGCCAGCAGCTTGGAGGTAGCGGGGGGGCCGGATACGCAGTATTTT
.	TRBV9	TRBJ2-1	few	CASSVSPTNNEQFF	TGTGCCAGCAGCGTTTCCCCCACCAACAATGAGCAGTTCTTC
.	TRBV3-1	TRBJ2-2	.	CASSRYLGGSTGELFF	TGTGCCAGCAGCCGTTATTTAGGGGGGAGCACCGGGGAGCTGTTTTTT
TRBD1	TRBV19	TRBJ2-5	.	CASKQTGGETQYF	TGTGCCAGTAAACAGACAGGGGGGGAGACCCAGTACTTC
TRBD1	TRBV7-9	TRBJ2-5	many	CASSYRTGQETQYF	TGTGCCAGCAGCTACCGGACAGGCCAAGAGACCCAGTACTTC
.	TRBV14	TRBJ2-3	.	CASSQGRGRERTDTQYF	TGTGCCAGCAGCCAAGGTCGAGGAAGGGAACGCACAGATACGCAGTATTTT
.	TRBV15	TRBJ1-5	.	CATSRDRQAEGGPQHF	TGTGCCACCAGCAGAGATCGGCAGGCCGAGGGGGGGCCCCAGCATTTT
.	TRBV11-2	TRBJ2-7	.	CASSPTVEQYF	TGTGCCAGCAGCCCGACGGTCGAGCAGTACTTC
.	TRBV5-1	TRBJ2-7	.	CASSLLQAYEQYF	TGCGCCAGCAGCTTGCTACAGGCCTACGAGCAGTACTTC
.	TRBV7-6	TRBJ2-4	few	CASSPKTDSNIQYF	TGTGCCAGCAGTCCAAAAACGGACAGCAACATTCAGTACTTC
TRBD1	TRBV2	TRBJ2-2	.	CASRKDRANTGELFF	TGTGCCAGCAGGAAGGACAGGGCGAACACCGGGGAGCTGTTTTTT
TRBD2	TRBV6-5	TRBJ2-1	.	CASSKLAGAEQFF	TGTGCCAGCAGCAAACTAGCGGGGGCTGAGCAGTTCTTC
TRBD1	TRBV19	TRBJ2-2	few	CASSGTAGTGELFF	TGTGCCAGTTCCGGGACAGCAGGCACCGGGGAGCTGTTTTTT
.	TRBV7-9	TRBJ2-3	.	CASSSTDRIYTDTQYF	TGTGCCAGCAGCTCAACCGACAGGATTTACACAGATACGCAGTATTTT
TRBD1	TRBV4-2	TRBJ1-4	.	CASSQAPGQGVNEKLFF	TGTGCCAGCAGCCAAGCTCCGGGACAGGGTGTTAATGAAAAACTGTTTTTT
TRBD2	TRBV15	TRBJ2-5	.	CATSREPSRSSGGPGETQYF	TGTGCCACCAGCAGAGAACCCTCTAGGAGTAGCGGGGGCCCCGGAGAGACCCAGTACTTC
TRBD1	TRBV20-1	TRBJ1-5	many	CSATGQESQPQHF	TGCAGTGCTACCGGACAGGAAAGTCAGCCCCAGCATTTT
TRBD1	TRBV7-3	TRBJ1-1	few	CASSLRPGTGGAGAFF	TGTGCCAGCAGCTTAAGACCCGGGACAGGGGGCGCGGGAGCTTTCTTT
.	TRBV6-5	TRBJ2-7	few	CASQRDSGTYEQYF	TGTGCCAGCCAACGGGATAGCGGTACCTACGAGCAGTACTTC
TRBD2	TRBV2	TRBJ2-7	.	CASSVNGGAVEEQYF	TGTGCCAGCAGTGTAAACGGGGGGGCCGTGGAAGAGCAGTACTTC
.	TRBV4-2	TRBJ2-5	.	CASSQPREETQYF	TGTGCCAGCAGCCAACCTAGGGAAGAGACCCAGTACTTC
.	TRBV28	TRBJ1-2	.	CASRERALYGYTF	TGTGCCAGCCGAGAAAGGGCGCTTTATGGCTACACCTTC
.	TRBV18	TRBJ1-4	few	CASSPFATNEKLFF	TGTGCCAGCTCACCATTTGCAACTAATGAAAAACTGTTTTTT
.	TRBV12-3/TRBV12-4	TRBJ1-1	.	CASTLSGYSEAFF	TGTGCCAGCACCCTTTCAGGGTACTCTGAAGCTTTCTTT
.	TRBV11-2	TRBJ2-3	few	CASSPGRLGTDTQYF	TGTGCCAGCAGCCCTGGGCGGCTAGGCACAGATACGCAGTATTTT
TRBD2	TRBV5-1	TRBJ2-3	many	CASSLAGRSTDTQYF	TGTGCCAGCAGCTTAGCGGGCCGAAGCACAGATACGCAGTATTTT
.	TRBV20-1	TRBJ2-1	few	CSARDVADEQFF	TGCAGTGCTAGAGATGTGGCGGATGAGCAGTTCTTC
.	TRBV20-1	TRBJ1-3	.	CSARDSSGNTIYF	TGCAGTGCTAGAGACAGCTCTGGAAACACCATATATTTT
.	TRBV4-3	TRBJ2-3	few	CASSQDRGVILTDTQYF	TGCGCCAGCAGCCAAGACAGGGGGGTAATCTTGACAGATACGCAGTATTTT
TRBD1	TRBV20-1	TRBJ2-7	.	CSAPEGQAYEQYF	TGCAGTGCCCCCGAGGGACAGGCCTACGAGCAGTACTTC
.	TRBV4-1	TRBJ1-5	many	CASSQVRQDNQPQHF	TGCGCCAGCAGCCAAGTGCGACAGGACAATCAGCCCCAGCATTTT
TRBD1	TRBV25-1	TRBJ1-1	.	CASSDPGTGKIRAFF	TGTGCCAGCAGTGACCCCGGGACAGGGAAAATCCGAGCTTTCTTT
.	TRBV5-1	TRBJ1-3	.	CASSFGSISSGNTIYF	TGCGCCAGCAGCTTCGGATCCATTAGCTCTGGAAACACCATATATTTT
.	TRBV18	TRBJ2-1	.	CASSPPNRADEQFF	TGTGCCAGCTCACCACCTAACAGGGCGGATGAGCAGTTCTTC
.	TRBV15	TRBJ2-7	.	CATSRTRQSPYF	TGTGCCACCAGCAGGACAAGACAGTCTCCGTACTTC
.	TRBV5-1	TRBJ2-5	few	CASSLRAGPGETQYF	TGCGCCAGCAGCCTCCGCGCGGGACCAGGGGAGACCCAGTACTTC
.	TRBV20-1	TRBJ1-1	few	CSAQKTGPNTEAFF	TGCAGTGCCCAGAAAACAGGGCCGAACACTGAAGCTTTCTTT
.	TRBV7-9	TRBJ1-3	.	CAFKAGAGNTIYF	TGTGCCTTCAAGGCAGGGGCTGGAAACACCATATATTTT
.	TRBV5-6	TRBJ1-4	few	CASSSFVEGEKLFF	TGTGCCAGCAGCTCCTTCGTCGAGGGTGAAAAACTGTTTTTT
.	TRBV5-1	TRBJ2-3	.	CASSRTIPDTQYF	TGCGCCAGCAGCCGGACTATCCCAGATACGCAGTATTTT
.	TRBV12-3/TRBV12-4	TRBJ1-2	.	CASSFGGKVGYGYTF	TGTGCCAGCAGTTTCGGCGGGAAAGTCGGGTATGGCTACACCTTC
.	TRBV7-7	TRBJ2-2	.	CASGRERTGELFF	TGTGCTAGCGGCCGGGAGAGAACCGGGGAGCTGTTTTTT
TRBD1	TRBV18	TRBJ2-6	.	CASSQPGQGFSGANVLTF	TGTGCCAGCTCACAGCCGGGACAGGGTTTCTCTGGGGCCAACGTCCTGACTTTC
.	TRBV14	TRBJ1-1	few	CASSPFQMNTEAFF	TGTGCCAGCAGCCCTTTCCAGATGAACACTGAAGCTTTCTTT
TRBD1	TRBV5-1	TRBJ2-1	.	CASSLRTGSLGNEQFF	TGCGCCAGCAGCTTGAGGACAGGGTCTTTGGGGAATGAGCAGTTCTTC
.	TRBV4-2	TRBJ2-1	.	CASSQDVTSNEQFF	TGTGCCAGCAGCCAAGATGTCACGTCGAATGAGCAGTTCTTC
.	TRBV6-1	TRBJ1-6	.	CASSEDRARSPLHF	TGTGCCAGCAGTGAAGACAGGGCGCGTTCACCCCTCCACTTT
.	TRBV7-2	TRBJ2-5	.	CASSPYGGPQETQYF	TGTGCCAGCAGCCCTTACGGAGGCCCACAAGAGACCCAGTACTTC
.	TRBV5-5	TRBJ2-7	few	CASRTEALSYEQYF	TGTGCCAGCAGGACAGAGGCCCTCTCCTACGAGCAGTACTTC
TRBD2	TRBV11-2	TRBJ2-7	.	CASRASGGPSREQYF	TGTGCCAGCAGAGCTAGCGGGGGCCCCTCGAGGGAGCAGTACTTC
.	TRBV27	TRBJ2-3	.	CASRPLTSTDTQYF	TGTGCCAGCAGGCCTCTGACCAGCACAGATACGCAGTATTTT
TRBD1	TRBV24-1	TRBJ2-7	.	CATSDPGQGKGEQYF	TGTGCCACCAGTGACCCCGGACAGGGGAAAGGCGAGCAGTACTTC